These 6 T cell receptor beta chains share one sample of origin, sequenced in a study of blood T cells in healthy people across ages. Sample-barcoded 5' priming and a J-beta primer mix drove a second PCR of about 6 to 12 cycles. TCRdb reprocessed the 5' RACE reads via MiXCR and lists one record per CDR3 protein. The data contain 1.5 million to 1.8 million distinct CDR3 sequences, around 40% of them singletons. Sequences were obtained from blood. The receptors come from a woman aged 18-29 years in good health.

This clonotype was picked up many times. This chain uses TRBV27 with TRBJ1-1, with D possibly being TRBD1 (6 bases). The germline gives CDR1 MNHEY, CDR2 SMNVEV (reference sequence). There are 13 residues in the CDR3. V gave up 7 bases and J gave up 0 bases, with 9 bases separating them. CDR3 in DNA: TGTGCCAGCATGGGGGGGCTGAACACTGAAGCTTTCTTT. Amino acids: CASMGGLNTEAFF.

This sequence joins TRBV6-6 and TRBJ1-5; 8 nucleotides line up with TRBD1. V trimming: 10 bases; J trimming: 6 bases; junction bases outside the gene matches: 8. Germline loops: CDR1 MNHNY, CDR2 SVGAGI (reference sequence). The CDR3 consists of 13 residues. CDR3 sequence (DNA): TGTGCCATCCAGGGGGCGCGGGGTCAGCCCCAGCATTTT. Residues: CAIQGARGQPQHF.

This clonotype appeared a few times. V usage is TRBV6-5 and J usage is TRBJ1-1, with D maybe TRBD1 (5 bases). The CDR3 totals 15 residues. The V end was cut by 0 bases, the J end by 2 bases, with 10 bases between. The germline CDR1 and CDR2 sequences are MNHEY and SVGAGI. The CDR3 nucleotides are TGTGCCAGCAGTTACTCGAAAAGGGGTAACACTGAAGCTTTCTTT. It yields the protein CASSYSKRGNTEAFF.

The chain recombines TRBV27 with TRBJ2-4; D is unclear. This CDR3 comprises 15 residues. Germline assignment: CDR1 MNHEY and CDR2 SMNVEV (reference sequence). Trimming shortened V by 0 bases and J by 8 bases, and 14 bases separated the two germline ends. In DNA form, the CDR3 reads TGTGCCAGCAGTTTATCCGTCAGCAGCACCCACATTCAGTACTTC. Protein product: CASSLSVSSTHIQYF.

The CDR3 spells CATSRGDTSIGELFF. In DNA form, the CDR3 reads TGTGCCACCAGCAGAGGGGATACATCAATCGGGGAGCTGTTTTTT. The chain is built from TRBV15 and TRBJ2-2; no reliable D call. The ends were cut back, 1 base at V and 7 bases at J, with 13 bases in the middle. The CDR3 is 15 amino acids. Germline-derived CDR1 and CDR2 are LNHNV and YYDKDF (reference sequence).

V is TRBV12-3 or TRBV12-4 and J is TRBJ2-3; D may be TRBD1 (5 bases). The CDR3 is 12 amino acids. Trimming pared 5 bases from V and 5 bases from J, leaving 8 bases between. DNA of the CDR3: TGTGCCAGCAGTGGGGCCGGAGATACGCAGTATTTT. Amino acids: CASSGAGDTQYF.